This T cell receptor (beta chain) was retrieved from a study of T cell changes during pregnancy in multiple sclerosis. This clone appeared once. Profiling relied on immunoSEQ multiplex PCR, and the TCRdb table lists in-frame clones only, not all of them. The sample lists 25,000 to 35,000 clones, 90% occurring once. This receptor was obtained from a female donor in good health, enrolled as a control in a pregnancy study. Sequences were derived from CD4+ T cells from peripheral blood mononuclear cells, sampled in the third trimester of pregnancy.

Written as DNA, the CDR3 is TGTGCCAGCAGCTTAGGGGGCAGGTCGAACACTGAAGCTTTCTTT. Residues: CASSLGGRSNTEAFF. The gene calls are TRBV13 and TRBJ1-1; unclear D gene. V lost 0 bases, J lost 1 base, and 9 bases lay in between. CDR1 is PRHDT and CDR2 is FYEKMQ in the germline V gene (reference sequence). This CDR3 spans 15 amino acids.